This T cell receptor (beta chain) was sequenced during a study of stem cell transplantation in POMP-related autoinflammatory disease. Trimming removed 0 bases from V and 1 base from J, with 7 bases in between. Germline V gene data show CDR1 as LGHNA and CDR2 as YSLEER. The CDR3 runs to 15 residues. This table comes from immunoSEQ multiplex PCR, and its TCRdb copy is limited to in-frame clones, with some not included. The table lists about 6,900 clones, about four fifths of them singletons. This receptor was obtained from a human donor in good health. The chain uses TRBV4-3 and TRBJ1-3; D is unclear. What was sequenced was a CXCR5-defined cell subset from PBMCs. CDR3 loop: CASSQDDGSGNTIYF. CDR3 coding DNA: TGCGCCAGCAGCCAAGATGACGGATCTGGAAACACCATATATTTT.